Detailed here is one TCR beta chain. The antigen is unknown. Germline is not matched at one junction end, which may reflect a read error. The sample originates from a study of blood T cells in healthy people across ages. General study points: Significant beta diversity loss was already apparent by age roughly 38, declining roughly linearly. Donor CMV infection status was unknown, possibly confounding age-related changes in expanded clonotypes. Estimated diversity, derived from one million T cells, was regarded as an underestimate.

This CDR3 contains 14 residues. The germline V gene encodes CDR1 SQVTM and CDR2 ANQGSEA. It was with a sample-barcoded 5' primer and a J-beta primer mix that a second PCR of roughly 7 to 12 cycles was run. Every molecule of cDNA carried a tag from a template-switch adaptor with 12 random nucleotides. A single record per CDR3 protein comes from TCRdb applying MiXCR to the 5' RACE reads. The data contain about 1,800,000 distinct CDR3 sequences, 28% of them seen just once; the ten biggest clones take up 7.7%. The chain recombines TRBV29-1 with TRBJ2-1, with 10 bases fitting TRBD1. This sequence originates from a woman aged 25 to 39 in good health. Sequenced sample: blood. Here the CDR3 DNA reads TGCAGCGTCGGAGGGACAGGGGTTAACGATGAGCGGTTCTTC. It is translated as CSVGGTGVNDERFF.